These 3 T cell receptor beta chains share one sample of origin, sequenced in a study of blood T cell repertoires in COVID-19. Sequenced by immunoSEQ multiplex PCR; TCRdb stores in-frame clones only, minus some. The profile shows under 150,000 clones, approximately 81% of them singletons. Sample: peripheral blood. These receptors came from a human donor in a cohort sampled during active COVID-19.

V gene TRBV7-2 combines with J gene TRBJ1-2; the match to TRBD1 covers 7 bases. V lost 2 bases, J lost 6 bases, and 6 bases stayed unmatched. The CDR3 spans 14 residues. Germline loops: CDR1 SGHTA, CDR2 FQGNSA. CDR3 sequence: CASSLRSQGNGYTF. For the CDR3, the DNA is TGTGCCAGCAGCTTAAGGTCACAGGGGAATGGCTACACCTTC.

The rearrangement joins TRBV6-5 to TRBJ2-1, with a tentative D call TRBD2 (6 bases). The CDR3 loop spans 15 amino acids. Trimming removed 9 bases at V and 6 bases at J, with 21 bases between. Germline lookup yields CDR1 MNHEY and CDR2 SVGAGI. The CDR3 bases are TGTGCCAGTTCCCGGCAGTCCTTGGAGGGCAATGAGCAGTTCTTC. Its translation is CASSRQSLEGNEQFF.

V and J are TRBV9 and TRBJ2-2; TRBD2 aligns across 9 bases. The CDR3 spans 16 residues. V shed 4 bases and J 7 bases; nucleotides not matched to a gene: 11. Germline-derived CDR1 and CDR2 are SGDLS and YYNGEE. CDR3 in amino acids: CASSKNHISGGGELFF. CDR3 nucleotide sequence: TGTGCCAGCAGCAAGAACCACATTAGCGGGGGCGGGGAGCTGTTTTTT.